This T cell receptor beta chain was observed in a study of radiotherapy plus CTLA-4 blockade in lung cancer. Using immunoSEQ multiplex PCR, the repertoire was profiled, and TCRdb retains in-frame clones only, with some absent. The sample yields approximately 44,000 clones, approximately 76% seen once. The V end was cut by 5 bases, the J end by 7 bases, with 17 bases between. The CDR3 covers 13 residues. Germline CDR1 and CDR2: GTSNPN and SVGIG (reference sequence). The origin of this receptor is a human donor with non-small cell lung cancer who had stable disease on radiotherapy plus ipilimumab. The chain is built from TRBV30 and TRBJ1-1; unclear D gene. The material was peripheral blood, obtained from a patient treated with radiotherapy plus ipilimumab. The CDR3 is CAWEPGRGVEAFF. The CDR3 DNA reads TGTGCCTGGGAACCCGGTCGGGGTGTTGAAGCTTTCTTT.